These 22 T cell receptor beta chains share one sample of origin, sequenced in a study of cytomegalovirus exposure and HLA in healthy donors. Amplification used 60 Vbeta primers and 13 Jbeta primers. TCRdb keeps only in-frame clones here, not all; method: immunoSEQ multiplex PCR. The table records roughly 150,000 clones, over 70% of them present only once. The sequencing input was PBMCs. The receptors stem from a woman in her thirties or forties in good health and CMV-seronegative.

V gene TRBV7-9 combines with J gene TRBJ1-2; D gene uncertain. Trimming took off 0 bases at V and 4 bases at J, with 6 bases between the two ends. CDR1 and CDR2 (germline): SEHNR, FQNEAQ (reference sequence). The CDR3 consists of 13 residues. Here the CDR3 reads CASSLAVSYGYTF. The CDR3 nucleotides read TGTGCCAGCAGCTTAGCGGTGAGCTATGGCTACACCTTC.

V is TRBV27 and J is TRBJ1-2, with TRBD1 as a possible D gene (6 bases). The V and J ends lost 5 bases and 3 bases respectively, with 13 bases between them. The CDR3 loop spans 14 amino acids. The germline V gene encodes CDR1 MNHEY and CDR2 SMNVEV (reference sequence). CDR3 residues: CASSPSTGYYGYTF. The CDR3 DNA follows: TGTGCCAGCAGTCCGTCGACAGGTTACTATGGCTACACCTTC.

In its sample, this clone was seen once. This chain's CDR3 is CASQQGRNQPQHF. Written as DNA, the CDR3 is TGTGCCAGCCAACAGGGACGGAATCAGCCCCAGCATTTT. This sequence joins TRBV27 and TRBJ1-5; possibly TRBD1 for D (6 bases). The germline CDR1 and CDR2 sequences are MNHEY and SMNVEV (reference sequence). Trimming cost V 8 bases and J 4 bases, with 12 bases left between them. The CDR3 is 13 residues long.

This chain connects TRBV6-1 to TRBJ1-5, with D perhaps TRBD1 (5 bases). V lost 5 bases, J lost 6 bases, and 14 bases lay in between. The CDR3 is made up of 14 amino acids. Per the germline V gene, CDR1 is MNHNS and CDR2 is SASEGT. The CDR3 region has the DNA TGTGCCAGCAGTTATGAAACAGGCGGTCAGCCCCAGCATTTT. Protein sequence: CASSYETGGQPQHF.

The rearrangement uses TRBV7-2 and TRBJ1-5; 7 positions match TRBD1. The germline V gene has CDR1 SGHTA and CDR2 FQGNSA. Unmatched junction bases numbered 7, after V lost 1 base and J lost 10 bases. CDR3 size: 14 residues. The CDR3 region is CASSLGGQASPQHF. CDR3 nucleotides: TGTGCCAGCAGCTTAGGTGGACAGGCCAGCCCCCAGCATTTT.

V usage is TRBV4-2 and J usage is TRBJ2-3; 7 bases map to TRBD2. The CDR3 runs 15 residues. In germline, CDR1 is LGHNA, CDR2 YNFKEQ. V lost 1 base, J lost 1 base, and 2 bases stayed unmatched. The CDR3 sequence: CASSQGLARTDTQYF. CDR3 nucleotides: TGTGCCAGCAGCCAAGGACTAGCTCGCACAGATACGCAGTATTTT.

CDR3 loop: CASRGLGDTGELFF. DNA for the CDR3: TGTGCCAGCCGAGGTTTGGGTGACACCGGGGAGCTGTTTTTT. V gene TRBV27 combines with J gene TRBJ2-2, with no clear D. Germline V lookup: CDR1 MNHEY, CDR2 SMNVEV (reference sequence). V dropped 8 bases and J dropped 3 bases, with 13 bases sitting between them. The CDR3 is made up of 14 amino acids.

CDR3 in DNA: TGTGCCAGCAGCTTAGCCGGGGGGACTAATGAAAAACTGTTTTTT. This sequence encodes CASSLAGGTNEKLFF. J is TRBJ1-4 and V is TRBV7-8, with D perhaps TRBD1 (5 bases). Trimming pared 0 bases from V and 2 bases from J, leaving 7 bases between. The germline V gene has CDR1 SGHVS and CDR2 FQNEAQ. This CDR3 comprises 15 residues.

In this sample, this clone turned up once. The rearrangement links TRBV5-6 to TRBJ2-1; D is unclear. The CDR3 is made up of 17 amino acids. In germline, CDR1 is SGHDT, CDR2 YYEEEE. Trimming took off 2 bases at V and 3 bases at J, with 18 bases between the two ends. CDR3 bases: TGTGCCAGCAGCTTTTCTCTGGGCCCGAAGATCTACAATGAGCAGTTCTTC. It codes for CASSFSLGPKIYNEQFF.

This clone came up a few times. The genes are TRBV2 and TRBJ2-7; TRBD1 matches 9 bases. The CDR3 extends over 15 amino acids. After removal of 5 bases from V and 5 bases from J, the junction contained 10 bases not matched to a gene. Germline V gives CDR1 SNHLY, CDR2 FYNNEI. The CDR3 sequence is CASSRRGQGFDEQYF. As DNA, the CDR3 is TGTGCCAGCAGTCGCCGGGGACAGGGATTCGACGAGCAGTACTTC.

The CDR3 spells CASSLTRGNTEAFF. The CDR3, as DNA: TGTGCCAGCAGTTTGACCAGGGGGAACACTGAAGCTTTCTTT. The chain carries TRBV6-6 and TRBJ1-1, with D tentatively TRBD1 (6 bases). V lost 4 bases to trimming and J lost 1 base, with 10 bases between them. CDR1 MNHNY and CDR2 SVGAGI come from the germline V gene (reference sequence). This CDR3 has 14 amino acids.

This clone was seen only once. The genes are TRBV7-2 and TRBJ2-5; 9 bases line up with TRBD2. Germline CDR1 SGHTA, CDR2 FQGNSA. The length of the CDR3 is 15 residues. After removal of 2 bases from V and 4 bases from J, the junction contained 5 bases not matched to a gene. This CDR3 reads CASSLLAGAGETQYF. The CDR3 DNA reads TGTGCCAGCAGCTTATTAGCGGGGGCCGGAGAGACCCAGTACTTC.

The chain is built from TRBV19 and TRBJ2-1, with 16 bases that match TRBD2. This CDR3 contains 16 residues. Germline V CDR1 and CDR2: LNHDA, SQIVND (reference sequence). The V and J ends lost 6 bases and 10 bases, in that order; junction bases with no gene match: 9. The CDR3: CASRPPGTSGRGEQFF. The DNA of the CDR3 is TGTGCCAGTAGGCCTCCCGGGACTAGCGGGAGGGGGGAGCAGTTCTTC.

The gene calls are TRBV6-5 and TRBJ1-3; 8 bases agree with TRBD1. V trimming: 8 bases; J trimming: 4 bases; junction bases outside the gene matches: 7. CDR3 length equals 14 residues. Germline assignment: CDR1 MNHEY and CDR2 SVGAGI. As DNA, the CDR3 is TGTGCCAGCCTGACCAGGGACAGGGGAAACACCATATATTTT. Protein sequence: CASLTRDRGNTIYF.

This chain uses TRBV21-1 with TRBJ1-1; TRBD1 is the table's D call and was not checked against the DNA. TRBV21-1 is tagged as a pseudogene. This CDR3 spans 14 amino acids. The CDR3 DNA is TGTGCCAGCAGCGACCGGGACAGGGTATTTGAAGCTTTCTTT. Its translation is CASSDRDRVFEAFF.

This clone was seen once. The chain is built from TRBV5-1 and TRBJ2-5, with 9 bases aligning to TRBD2. V was pared by 3 bases and J by 4 bases, with 7 bases of the junction left unmatched. The germline V gene encodes CDR1 SGHRS and CDR2 YFSETQ. The CDR3 covers 15 residues. CDR3 nucleotide sequence: TGCGCCAGCAGCTCAGTAGCGGGAGTCAGAGAGACCCAGTACTTC. It codes for CASSSVAGVRETQYF.

J is TRBJ2-7 and V is TRBV5-4, with D perhaps matching TRBD2 (6 bases). Germline loops: CDR1 SGHNT, CDR2 YYREEE (reference sequence). The length of the CDR3 is 13 residues. Trimming stripped 4 bases from V and 4 bases from J, with 12 bases between. CDR3 protein: CASSAGPPYEQYF. The CDR3 DNA sequence: TGTGCCAGCAGCGCGGGGCCACCGTACGAGCAGTACTTC.

V and J are TRBV29-1 and TRBJ2-7, with 12 bases aligning to TRBD2. The CDR3 is 13 residues long. Germline CDR1 is SQVTM and CDR2 is ANQGSEA. V dropped 4 bases and J dropped 6; count of bases not matched to a gene: 4. The CDR3 DNA sequence: TGCAGCGTTGGACTAGCGGGAGCGATCGAGCAGTACTTC. This translates into CSVGLAGAIEQYF.

The chain carries TRBV10-1 and TRBJ2-1, with D possibly matching TRBD2 (7 bases). V lost 3 bases and J lost 7, with 19 bases in between. The CDR3 runs to 16 residues. Germline V gene lookup returns CDR1 WNHNN and CDR2 SYGVQD (reference sequence). The CDR3 here is CASSDRLAQDRNEQFF. The DNA of the CDR3 is TGCGCCAGCAGTGACCGACTAGCCCAAGACAGGAATGAGCAGTTCTTC.

The genes are TRBV11-3 and TRBJ2-3; possible D gene TRBD2, 5 bases. This CDR3 region has 15 residues. Germline V gene data show CDR1 as SGHNT and CDR2 as YENEEA. Trimming took 3 bases from V and 0 from J, leaving 10 bases between them. Here the CDR3 DNA reads TGTGCCAGCAGCTTGGACTCATCTAGCACAGATACGCAGTATTTT. This translates into CASSLDSSSTDTQYF.

This CDR3 is CASSTPTGTSGKNIQYF. CDR3 sequence (DNA): TGTGCCAGTAGTACCCCAACCGGGACTAGCGGTAAAAACATTCAGTACTTC. The J gene is TRBJ2-4, the V gene TRBV19; the match to TRBD2 covers 11 bases. There are 17 residues in the CDR3. Germline-derived CDR1 and CDR2 are LNHDA and SQIVND (reference sequence). Trimming removed 4 bases from V and 4 bases from J; junction bases left unmatched: 9. Variable domain in full (rest from reference TRBV19 and TRBJ2-4): DGGITQSPKYLFRKEGQNVTLSCEQNLNHDAMYWYRQDPGQGLRLIYYSQIVNDFQKGDIAEGYSVSREKKESFPLTVTSAQKNPTAFYLCASSTPTGTSGKNIQYFGAGTRLSVL.

The chain recombines TRBV10-3 with TRBJ2-2, with TRBD2 matching 8 bases. The CDR3 is made up of 15 amino acids. Germline V CDR1 and CDR2: ENHRY, SYGVKD. V lost 6 bases, J lost 5 bases, and 8 bases stayed unmatched. As DNA, the CDR3 is TGTGCCATCAGAGAAGGGACTAGTCGTACCGGGGAGCTGTTTTTT. Translation: CAIREGTSRTGELFF.